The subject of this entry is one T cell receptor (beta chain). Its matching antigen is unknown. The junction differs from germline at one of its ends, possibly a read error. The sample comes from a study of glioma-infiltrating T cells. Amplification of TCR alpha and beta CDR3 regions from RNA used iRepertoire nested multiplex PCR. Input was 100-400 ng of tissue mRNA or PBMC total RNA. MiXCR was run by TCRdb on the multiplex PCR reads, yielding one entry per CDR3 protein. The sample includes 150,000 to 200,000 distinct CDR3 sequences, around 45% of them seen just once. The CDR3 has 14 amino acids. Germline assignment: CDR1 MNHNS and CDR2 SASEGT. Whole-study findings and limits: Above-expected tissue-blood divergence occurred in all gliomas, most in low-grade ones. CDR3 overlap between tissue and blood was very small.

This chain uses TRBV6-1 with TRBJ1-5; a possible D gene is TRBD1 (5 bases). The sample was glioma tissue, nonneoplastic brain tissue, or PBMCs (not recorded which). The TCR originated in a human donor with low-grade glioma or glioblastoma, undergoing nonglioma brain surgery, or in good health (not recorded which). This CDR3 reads CASRRQNSNQPQDF. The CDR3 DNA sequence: TGTGCAAGCAGACGACAGAATAGCAATCAGCCCCAGGATTTT.